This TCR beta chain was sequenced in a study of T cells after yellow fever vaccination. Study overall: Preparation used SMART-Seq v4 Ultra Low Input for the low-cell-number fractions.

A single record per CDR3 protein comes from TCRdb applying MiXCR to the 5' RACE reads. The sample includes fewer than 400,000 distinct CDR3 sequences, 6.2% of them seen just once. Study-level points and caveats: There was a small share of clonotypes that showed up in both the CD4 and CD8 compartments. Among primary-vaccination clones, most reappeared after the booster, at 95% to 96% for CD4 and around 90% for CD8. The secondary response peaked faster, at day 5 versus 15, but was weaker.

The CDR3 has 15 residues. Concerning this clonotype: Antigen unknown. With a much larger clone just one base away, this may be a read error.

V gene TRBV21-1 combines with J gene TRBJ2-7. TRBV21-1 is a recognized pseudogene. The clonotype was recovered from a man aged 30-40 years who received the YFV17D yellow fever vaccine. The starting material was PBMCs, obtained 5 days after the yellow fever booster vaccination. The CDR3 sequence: CASSKGHQNSYEQYF. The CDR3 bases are TGTGCCAGCAGCAAAGGACACCAAAACTCCTACGAGCAGTACTTC.